This TCR beta chain was sequenced for a study of cytomegalovirus exposure and HLA in healthy donors. This clone has just a few counts. V was trimmed by 4 bases and J by 5 bases, leaving 13 bases between them. Per germline, CDR1 SGHDT and CDR2 YYEEEE. The CDR3 extends over 14 amino acids. Vbeta (60) and Jbeta (13) primers were used in the PCR. Sequencing was performed with immunoSEQ multiplex PCR; in TCRdb, only in-frame clones are kept and a portion is missing. Among under 130,000 clones listed, 70% were seen once. The chain employs TRBV5-6 and TRBJ2-1; possibly TRBD1 for D (6 bases). The TCR originated in a middle-aged man in good health and CMV-seropositive. Sequenced: PBMCs. CDR3 DNA sequence: TGTGCCAGCAGCAGCCTAGCAGGGGACAATGAGCAGTTCTTC. Amino acid sequence: CASSSLAGDNEQFF.